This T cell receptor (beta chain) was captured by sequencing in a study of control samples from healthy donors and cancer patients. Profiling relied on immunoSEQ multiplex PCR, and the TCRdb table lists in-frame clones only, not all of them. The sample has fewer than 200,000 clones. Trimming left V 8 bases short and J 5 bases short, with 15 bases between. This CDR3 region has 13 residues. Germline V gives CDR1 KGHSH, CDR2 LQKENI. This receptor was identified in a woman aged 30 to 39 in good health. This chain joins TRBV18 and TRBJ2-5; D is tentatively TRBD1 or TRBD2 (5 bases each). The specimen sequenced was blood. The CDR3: CASVRDPGETQYF. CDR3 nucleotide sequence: TGTGCCAGCGTACGGGACCCGGGTGAGACCCAGTACTTC. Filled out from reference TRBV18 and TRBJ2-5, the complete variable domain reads NAGVMQNPRHLVRRRGQEARLRCSPMKGHSHVYWYRQLPEEGLKFMVYLQKENIIDESGMPKERFSAEFPKEGPSILRIQQVVRGDSAAYFCASVRDPGETQYFGPGTRLLVL.